This TCR beta chain appears in the sequencing data of a study of T cells in tuberculosis. Study overall: In South Africa, adults with active tuberculosis were compared with IGRA-negative and latently infected IGRA-positive adolescents. Study-level results: The TCR-beta difference was not significant; alpha differences partly reflected length.

Generated by immunoSEQ multiplex PCR, the TCRdb table keeps only in-frame clones and is missing some. The sample lists fewer than 35,000 clones, around 95% occurring once. As for this clone: Its antigen is currently unknown.

The J segment lost 6 bases and the V segment lost 4 bases, leaving 8 bases of the junction unmatched. Germline CDR1 SGHDT, CDR2 YYEEEE. This CDR3 region has 14 residues. The source material was PBMCs. The TCR was taken from a donor aged 10-29 years with latent tuberculosis or without tuberculosis infection. The chain joins TRBV5-6 to TRBJ2-7; the match to TRBD1 covers 9 bases. The CDR3 reads CASSPRTGAGEQYF. DNA of the CDR3: TGTGCCAGCAGCCCTCGGACAGGGGCAGGCGAGCAGTACTTC.